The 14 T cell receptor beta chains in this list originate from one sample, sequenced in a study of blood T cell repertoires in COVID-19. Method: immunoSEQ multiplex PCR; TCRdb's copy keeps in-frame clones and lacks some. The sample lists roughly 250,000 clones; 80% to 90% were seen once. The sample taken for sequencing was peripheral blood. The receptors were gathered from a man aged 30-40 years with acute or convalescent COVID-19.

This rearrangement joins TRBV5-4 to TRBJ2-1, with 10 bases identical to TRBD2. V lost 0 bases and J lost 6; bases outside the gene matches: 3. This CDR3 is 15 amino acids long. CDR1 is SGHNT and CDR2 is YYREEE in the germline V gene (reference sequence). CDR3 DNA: TGTGCCAGCAGCTTGGGAGTAGCGGGGGGCAATGAGCAGTTCTTC. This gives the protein CASSLGVAGGNEQFF.

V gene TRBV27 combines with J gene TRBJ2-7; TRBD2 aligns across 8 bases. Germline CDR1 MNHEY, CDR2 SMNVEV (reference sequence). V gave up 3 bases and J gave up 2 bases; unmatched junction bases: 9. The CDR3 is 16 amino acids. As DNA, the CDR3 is TGTGCCAGCAGTTTCTACCCGCGGACTAGCCCCTACGAGCAGTACTTC. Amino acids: CASSFYPRTSPYEQYF.

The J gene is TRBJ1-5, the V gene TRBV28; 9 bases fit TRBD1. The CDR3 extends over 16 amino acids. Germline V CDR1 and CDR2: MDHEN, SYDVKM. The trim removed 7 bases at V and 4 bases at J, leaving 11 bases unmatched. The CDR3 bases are TGTGCCAGCAAGCAACGAGGACAGGGGCGGAATCAGCCCCAGCATTTT. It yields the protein CASKQRGQGRNQPQHF.

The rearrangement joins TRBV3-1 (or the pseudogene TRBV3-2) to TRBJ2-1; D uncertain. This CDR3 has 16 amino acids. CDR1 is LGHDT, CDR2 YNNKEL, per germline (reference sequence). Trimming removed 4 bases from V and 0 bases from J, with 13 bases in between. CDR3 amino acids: CASSPFSGGSYNEQFF. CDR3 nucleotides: TGTGCCAGCAGCCCTTTTTCGGGTGGCTCCTACAATGAGCAGTTCTTC.

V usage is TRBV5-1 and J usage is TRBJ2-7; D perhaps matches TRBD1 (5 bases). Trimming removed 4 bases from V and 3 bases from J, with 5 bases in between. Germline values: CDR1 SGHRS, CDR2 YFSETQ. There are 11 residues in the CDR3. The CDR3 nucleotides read TGCGCCAGCAGCACAGGCTACGAGCAGTACTTC. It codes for CASSTGYEQYF.

CDR3 in DNA: TGTGCCAGCAGCCCGCGGGGGGCCTTAGAAAAACTGTTTTTT. It specifies CASSPRGALEKLFF. The chain is built from TRBV3-1 (or the pseudogene TRBV3-2) and TRBJ1-4; a possible D gene is TRBD1 (6 bases). This CDR3 has 14 amino acids. The V end was cut by 4 bases, the J end by 8 bases, with 14 bases between. Per germline, CDR1 LGHDT and CDR2 YNNKEL (reference sequence).

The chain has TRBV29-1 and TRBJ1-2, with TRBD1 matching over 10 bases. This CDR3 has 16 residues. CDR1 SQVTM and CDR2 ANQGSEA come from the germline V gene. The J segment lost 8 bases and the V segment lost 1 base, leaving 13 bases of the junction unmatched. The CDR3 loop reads CSVEGAKGDRGRGYTF. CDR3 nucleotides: TGCAGCGTTGAAGGGGCTAAGGGCGACAGGGGGCGCGGCTACACCTTC.

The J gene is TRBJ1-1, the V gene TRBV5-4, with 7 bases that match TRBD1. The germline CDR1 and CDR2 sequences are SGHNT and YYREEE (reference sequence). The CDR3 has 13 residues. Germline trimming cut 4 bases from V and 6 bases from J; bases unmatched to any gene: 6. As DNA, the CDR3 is TGTGCCAGCAGCCAGGACAGGAGGGCTGAAGCTTTCTTT. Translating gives CASSQDRRAEAFF.

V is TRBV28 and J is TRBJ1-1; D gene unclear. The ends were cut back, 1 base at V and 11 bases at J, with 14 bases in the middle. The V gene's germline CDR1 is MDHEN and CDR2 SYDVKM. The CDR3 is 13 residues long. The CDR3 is CASSLYEGMGAFF. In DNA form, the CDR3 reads TGTGCCAGCAGTTTATATGAGGGCATGGGGGCTTTCTTT.

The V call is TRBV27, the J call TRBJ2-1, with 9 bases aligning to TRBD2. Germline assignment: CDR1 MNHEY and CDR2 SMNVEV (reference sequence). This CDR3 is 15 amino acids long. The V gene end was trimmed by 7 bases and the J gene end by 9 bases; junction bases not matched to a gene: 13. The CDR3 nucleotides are TGTGCCAGCACCCGGGTAGCGGGGGAATTCCGTGAGCAGTTCTTC. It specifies CASTRVAGEFREQFF.

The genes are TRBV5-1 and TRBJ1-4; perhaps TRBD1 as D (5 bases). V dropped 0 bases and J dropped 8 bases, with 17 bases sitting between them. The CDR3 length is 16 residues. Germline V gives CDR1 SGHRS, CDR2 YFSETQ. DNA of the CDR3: TGCGCCAGCAGCTTGGGGGGCACAACCCTGGGAGAAAAACTGTTTTTT. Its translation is CASSLGGTTLGEKLFF.

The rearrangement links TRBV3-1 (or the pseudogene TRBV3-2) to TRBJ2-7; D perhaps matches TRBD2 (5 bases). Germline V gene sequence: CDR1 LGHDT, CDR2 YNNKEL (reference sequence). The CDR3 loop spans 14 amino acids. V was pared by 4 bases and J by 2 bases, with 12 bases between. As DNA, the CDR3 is TGTGCCAGCAGCCGCGGACGGGAAACCTACGAGCAGTACTTC. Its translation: CASSRGRETYEQYF.

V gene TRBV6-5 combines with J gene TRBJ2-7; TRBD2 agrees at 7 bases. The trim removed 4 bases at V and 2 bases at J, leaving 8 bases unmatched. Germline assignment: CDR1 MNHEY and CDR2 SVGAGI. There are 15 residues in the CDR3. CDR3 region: CASSWRGSLPYEQYF. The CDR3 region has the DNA TGTGCCAGCAGTTGGCGCGGGAGTCTCCCCTACGAGCAGTACTTC.

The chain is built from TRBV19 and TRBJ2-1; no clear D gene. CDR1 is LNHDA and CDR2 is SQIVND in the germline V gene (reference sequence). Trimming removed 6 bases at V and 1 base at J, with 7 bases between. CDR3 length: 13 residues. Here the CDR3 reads CASSKPSYNEQFF. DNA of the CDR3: TGTGCCAGTAGCAAGCCGTCCTACAATGAGCAGTTCTTC. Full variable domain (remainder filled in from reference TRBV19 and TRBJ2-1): DGGITQSPKYLFRKEGQNVTLSCEQNLNHDAMYWYRQDPGQGLRLIYYSQIVNDFQKGDIAEGYSVSREKKESFPLTVTSAQKNPTAFYLCASSKPSYNEQFFGPGTRLTVL.